This T cell receptor (beta chain) was identified in a study of T cell repertoires in cytomegalovirus infection. Study information: Both recently identified HLA-C-restricted and well-studied HLA-B-restricted CMV epitopes were used in the study. CMV infection together with matching HLA type was indicated by public TCR beta signatures. Study-level results: The ex vivo response was dominated by HLA-C-restricted CMV-specific TCR beta clonotypes.

Note on this clonotype: The antigen is not known.

TCRdb reprocessed the reads with MiXCR, giving one entry per CDR3 protein. The sample contains 160,000 or so distinct CDR3 sequences, less than 25% of which appear only once. The input for sequencing was CD8+ T cells from cultured PBMCs, taken from culture after CMV antigen stimulation. The clonotype was recovered from a human donor in good health (CMV status not recorded). Some clones in this sample may be carry-over from other donors' samples.

The DNA of the CDR3 is TGTGCCAGCAGTGAACTGGGACAGGTCTACGAGCAGTACTTC. It translates to CASSELGQVYEQYF. The rearrangement links TRBV6-1 to TRBJ2-7, with TRBD1 matching over 8 bases. This CDR3 region has 14 residues. V shed 2 bases and J 3 bases; nucleotides not matched to a gene: 3. CDR1 MNHNS and CDR2 SASEGT come from the germline V gene.